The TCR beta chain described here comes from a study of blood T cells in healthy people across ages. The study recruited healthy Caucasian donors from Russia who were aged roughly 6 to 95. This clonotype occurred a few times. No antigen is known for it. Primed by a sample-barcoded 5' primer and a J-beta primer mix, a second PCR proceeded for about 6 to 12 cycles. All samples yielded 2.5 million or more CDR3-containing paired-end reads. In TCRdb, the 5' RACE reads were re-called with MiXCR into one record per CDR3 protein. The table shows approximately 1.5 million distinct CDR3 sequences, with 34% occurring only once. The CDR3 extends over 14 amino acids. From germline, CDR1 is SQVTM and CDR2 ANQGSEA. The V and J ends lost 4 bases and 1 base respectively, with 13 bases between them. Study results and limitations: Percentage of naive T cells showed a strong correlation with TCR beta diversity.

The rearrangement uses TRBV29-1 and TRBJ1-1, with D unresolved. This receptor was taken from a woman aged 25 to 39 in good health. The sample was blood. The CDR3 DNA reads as TGCAGCGTTGCGGCAGCCCTTGGGAACACTGAAGCTTTCTTT. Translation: CSVAAALGNTEAFF.